This T cell receptor beta chain is from a study of CD8+ T cells in alopecia areata. With regard to this clone: Its cognate antigen is unknown.

Findings of the study overall: Elevated clonality characterized lesional scalp relative to normal scalp, particularly in alopecia totalis/universalis. Normal skin's resident alphabeta T cells are also sequenced in scalp samples.

Investigators isolated RNA and reverse transcribed it into cDNA to act as the sequencing template. Repertoires were generated with immunoSEQ multiplex PCR, while TCRdb's copy carries only in-frame clones and drops some. The table shows roughly 130,000 clones, with about 57% occurring only once. V shed 2 bases, J shed 0 bases, and the junction held 6 bases outside the gene matches. Germline V lookup: CDR1 LGHNA, CDR2 YNFKEQ. This CDR3 spans 16 amino acids. The sequence was collected from a human donor with alopecia areata. The V gene is TRBV4-2, the J gene TRBJ1-2; 7 bases map to TRBD1. Specimen: CD4+ T cells sorted from blood, collected at week 0. For the CDR3, the DNA is TGTGCCAGCAGCCAAACAGGGGACCCAGCTAACTATGGCTACACCTTC. Protein: CASSQTGDPANYGYTF.